This T cell receptor (beta chain) appears in the sequencing data of a study of blood T cell repertoires in COVID-19. Method: immunoSEQ multiplex PCR; TCRdb's copy keeps in-frame clones and lacks some. This table holds around 100,000 clones, 70% to 90% found once. Per the germline V gene, CDR1 is LNHNV and CDR2 is YYDKDF (reference sequence). V was clipped by 4 bases and J by 4 bases; unmatched bases: 8. CDR3 size: 16 residues. The sample taken for sequencing was peripheral blood. The receptor was isolated from a human donor with acute or convalescent COVID-19. The donor label of this sample is uncertain. The chain couples TRBV15 to TRBJ2-2; 8 nucleotides line up with TRBD2. CDR3 sequence reads: CATSIVRGAGTGELFF. The DNA for the CDR3 is TGTGCCACCAGCATCGTGCGGGGGGCGGGCACCGGGGAGCTGTTTTTT.